The sequence of this T cell receptor beta chain was determined in a study of cytomegalovirus exposure and HLA in healthy donors. Study-level background: The study placed around 80% of its 398 genotyped donors in the Caucasian-associated ancestry cluster. Regarding the study as a whole: Later, an analysis showed that TCR beta chains associated with HLA were more clonally expanded than others that were equally common.

V shed 1 base and J 10 bases; nucleotides not matched to a gene: 4. This CDR3 is 13 amino acids long. Germline CDR1 SGHAT, CDR2 FQNNGV. For this clone: Its antigen remains unknown.

The PCR had 60 Vbeta and 13 Jbeta primers. Method: immunoSEQ multiplex PCR; TCRdb's copy keeps in-frame clones and lacks some. The sample includes 85,000 to 100,000 clones, approximately 90% of them seen just once. This sequence was found in a man between 18 and 35 years old in good health and CMV-seronegative. The sequenced material came from PBMCs. The gene calls are TRBV11-2 and TRBJ2-1; 7 nucleotides agree with TRBD1. CDR3 in amino acids: CASSLVDRLEQFF. For the CDR3, the DNA is TGTGCCAGCAGCTTAGTGGACAGGCTGGAGCAGTTCTTC.